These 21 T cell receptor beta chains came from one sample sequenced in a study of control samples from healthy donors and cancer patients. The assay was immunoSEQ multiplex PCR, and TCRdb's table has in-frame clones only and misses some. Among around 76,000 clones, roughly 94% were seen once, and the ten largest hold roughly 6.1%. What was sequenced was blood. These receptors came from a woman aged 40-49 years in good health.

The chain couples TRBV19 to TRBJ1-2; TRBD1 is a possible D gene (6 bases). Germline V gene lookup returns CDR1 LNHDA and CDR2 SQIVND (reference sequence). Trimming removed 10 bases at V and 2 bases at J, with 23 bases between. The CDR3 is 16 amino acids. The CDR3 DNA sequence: TGTGCCACCCTAGGGGCACAGGGTCCGGGGAACTATGGCTACACCTTC. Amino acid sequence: CATLGAQGPGNYGYTF.

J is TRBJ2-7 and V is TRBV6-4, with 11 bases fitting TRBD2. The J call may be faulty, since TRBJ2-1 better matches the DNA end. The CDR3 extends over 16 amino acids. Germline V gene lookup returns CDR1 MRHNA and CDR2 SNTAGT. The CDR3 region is CASSEFLAGGLNEQFF. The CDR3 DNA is TGTGCCAGCAGTGAATTCCTAGCGGGGGGACTCAATGAGCAGTTCTTC.

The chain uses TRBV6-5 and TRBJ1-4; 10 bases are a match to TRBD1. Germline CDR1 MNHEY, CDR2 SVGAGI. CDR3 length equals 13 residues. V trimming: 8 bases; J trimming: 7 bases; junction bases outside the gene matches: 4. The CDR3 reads CASCRDRGEKLFF. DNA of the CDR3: TGTGCCAGCTGCCGGGACAGGGGTGAAAAACTGTTTTTT.

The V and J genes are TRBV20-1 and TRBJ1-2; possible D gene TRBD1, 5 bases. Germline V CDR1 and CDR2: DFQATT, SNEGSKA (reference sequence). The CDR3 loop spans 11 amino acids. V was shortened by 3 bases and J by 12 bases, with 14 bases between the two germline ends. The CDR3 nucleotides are TGCAGTGCTAGGGCGGGGGGAGGTGACACCTTC. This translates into CSARAGGGDTF.

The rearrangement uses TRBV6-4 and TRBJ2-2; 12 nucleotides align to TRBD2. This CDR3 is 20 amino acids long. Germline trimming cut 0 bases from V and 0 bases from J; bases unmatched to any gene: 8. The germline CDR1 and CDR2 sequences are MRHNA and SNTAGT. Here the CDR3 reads CASSDSAFLAGGSNTGELFF. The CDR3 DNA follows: TGTGCCAGCAGTGACTCAGCTTTCCTAGCGGGAGGGTCGAACACCGGGGAGCTGTTTTTT.

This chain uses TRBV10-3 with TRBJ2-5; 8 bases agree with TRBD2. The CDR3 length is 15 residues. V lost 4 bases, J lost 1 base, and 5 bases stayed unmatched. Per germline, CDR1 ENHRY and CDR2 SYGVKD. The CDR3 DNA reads TGTGCCATCAGTGGTCTCACTAGCGGCCAAGAGACCCAGTACTTC. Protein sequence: CAISGLTSGQETQYF.

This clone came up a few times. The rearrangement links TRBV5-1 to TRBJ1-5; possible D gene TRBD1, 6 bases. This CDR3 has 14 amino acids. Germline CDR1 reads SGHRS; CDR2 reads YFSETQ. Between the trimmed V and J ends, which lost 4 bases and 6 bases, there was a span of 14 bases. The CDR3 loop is CASSPTGSGQPQHF. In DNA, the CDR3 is TGCGCCAGCAGCCCGACAGGTAGCGGTCAGCCCCAGCATTTT.

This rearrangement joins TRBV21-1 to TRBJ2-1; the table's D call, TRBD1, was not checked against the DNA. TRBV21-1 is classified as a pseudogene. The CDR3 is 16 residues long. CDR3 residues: CASSLYRDRGFNEQFF. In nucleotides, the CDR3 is TGTGCCAGCAGCCTCTACCGGGACAGGGGCTTTAATGAGCAGTTCTTC.

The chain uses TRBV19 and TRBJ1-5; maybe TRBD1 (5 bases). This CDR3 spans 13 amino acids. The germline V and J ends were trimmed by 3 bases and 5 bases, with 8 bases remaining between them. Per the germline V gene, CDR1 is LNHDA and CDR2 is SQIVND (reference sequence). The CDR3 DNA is TGTGCCAGTAGTATGTGGGGGGATCAGCCCCAGCATTTT. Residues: CASSMWGDQPQHF.

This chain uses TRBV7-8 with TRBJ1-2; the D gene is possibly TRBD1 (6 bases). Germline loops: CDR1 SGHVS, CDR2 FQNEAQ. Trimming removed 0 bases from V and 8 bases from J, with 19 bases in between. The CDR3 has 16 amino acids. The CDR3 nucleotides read TGTGCCAGCAGCTTAGCTAACAGGGTGGGGGTGCAAGGCTACACCTTC. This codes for CASSLANRVGVQGYTF.

The CDR3 sequence: CTGSQGVNTGELFF. In DNA form, the CDR3 reads TGCACCGGATCGCAGGGGGTGAACACCGGGGAGCTGTTTTTT. The V gene is TRBV29-1, the J gene TRBJ2-2; 7 bases align to TRBD1. Germline V gene data show CDR1 as SQVTM and CDR2 as ANQGSEA. The CDR3 length is 14 residues.

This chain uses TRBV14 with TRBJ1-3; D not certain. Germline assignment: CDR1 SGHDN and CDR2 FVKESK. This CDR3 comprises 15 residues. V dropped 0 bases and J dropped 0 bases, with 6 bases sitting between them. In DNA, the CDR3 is TGTGCCAGCAGCCAAGATGGAGGCTCTGGAAACACCATATATTTT. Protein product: CASSQDGGSGNTIYF.

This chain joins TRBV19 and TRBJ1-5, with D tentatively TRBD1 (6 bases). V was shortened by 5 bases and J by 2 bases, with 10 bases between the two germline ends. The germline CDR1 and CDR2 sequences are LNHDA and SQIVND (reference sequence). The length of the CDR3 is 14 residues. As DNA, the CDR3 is TGTGCCAGTAGTCTCAGGGGAGGCAATCAGCCCCAGCATTTT. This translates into CASSLRGGNQPQHF. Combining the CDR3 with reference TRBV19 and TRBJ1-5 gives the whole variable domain DGGITQSPKYLFRKEGQNVTLSCEQNLNHDAMYWYRQDPGQGLRLIYYSQIVNDFQKGDIAEGYSVSREKKESFPLTVTSAQKNPTAFYLCASSLRGGNQPQHFGDGTRLSIL.

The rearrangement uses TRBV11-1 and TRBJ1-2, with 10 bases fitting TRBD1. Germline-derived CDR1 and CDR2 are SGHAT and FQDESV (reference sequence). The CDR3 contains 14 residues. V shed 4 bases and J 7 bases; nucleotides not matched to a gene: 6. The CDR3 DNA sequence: TGTGCCAGCAGCTCGAGACAGGGGGCAGGTGGCTACACCTTC. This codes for CASSSRQGAGGYTF.

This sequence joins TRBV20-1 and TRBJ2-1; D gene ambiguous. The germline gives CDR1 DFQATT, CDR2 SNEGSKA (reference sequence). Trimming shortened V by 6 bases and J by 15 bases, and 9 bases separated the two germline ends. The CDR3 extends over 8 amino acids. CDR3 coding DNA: TGCAGTGCCCCAGCTGGGTTCTTC. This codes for CSAPAGFF.

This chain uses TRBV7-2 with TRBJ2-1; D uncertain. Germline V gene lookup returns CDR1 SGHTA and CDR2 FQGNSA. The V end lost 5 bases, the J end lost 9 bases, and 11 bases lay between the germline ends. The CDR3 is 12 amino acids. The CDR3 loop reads CASSVLRPEQFF. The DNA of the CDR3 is TGTGCCAGCAGCGTTCTACGGCCTGAGCAGTTCTTC.

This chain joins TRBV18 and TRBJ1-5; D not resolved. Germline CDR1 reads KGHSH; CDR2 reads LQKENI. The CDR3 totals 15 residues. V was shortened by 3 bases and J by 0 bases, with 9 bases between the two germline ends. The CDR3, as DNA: TGTGCCAGCTCACCGGACGTAAATAGCAATCAGCCCCAGCATTTT. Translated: CASSPDVNSNQPQHF.

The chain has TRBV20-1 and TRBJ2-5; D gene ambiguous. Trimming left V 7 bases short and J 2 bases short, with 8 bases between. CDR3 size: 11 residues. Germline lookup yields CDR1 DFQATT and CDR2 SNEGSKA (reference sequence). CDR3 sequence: CSVVWQETQYF. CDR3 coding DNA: TGCAGTGTCGTCTGGCAAGAGACCCAGTACTTC.

The CDR3 spells CAISEFSTSGQETQYF. The CDR3 nucleotides are TGTGCCATCAGTGAGTTCTCGACTAGCGGCCAAGAGACCCAGTACTTC. The chain combines TRBV10-3 with TRBJ2-5; the match to TRBD2 covers 9 bases. The germline CDR1 and CDR2 sequences are ENHRY and SYGVKD. Unmatched junction bases numbered 4, after V lost 1 base and J lost 1 base. The CDR3 is made up of 16 amino acids.

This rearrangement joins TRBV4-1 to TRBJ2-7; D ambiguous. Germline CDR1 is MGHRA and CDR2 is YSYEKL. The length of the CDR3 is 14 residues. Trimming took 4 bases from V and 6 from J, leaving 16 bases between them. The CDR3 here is CASSPPGFVIEQYF. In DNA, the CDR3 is TGCGCCAGCAGCCCCCCCGGGTTCGTGATCGAGCAGTACTTC.

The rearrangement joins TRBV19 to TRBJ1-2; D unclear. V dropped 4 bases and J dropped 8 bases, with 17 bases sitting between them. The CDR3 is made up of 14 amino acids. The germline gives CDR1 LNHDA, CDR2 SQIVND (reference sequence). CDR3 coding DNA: TGTGCCAGTAGTAATGCCAGGTTCGGTGACGGCTACACCTTC. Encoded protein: CASSNARFGDGYTF.